Listed here are 18 T cell receptor beta chains from one sample, sequenced in a study of T cell clusters in autoimmune cytopenias. One tube held mixed TRB-A and TRB-B primer pools for touch-down PCR. Each CDR3 protein gets one entry in TCRdb, which reprocessed the multiplex PCR reads and gives no DNA. Its clone listing holds about 3,400 distinct CDR3 sequences. TRB amplification used around 260 ng of peripheral blood genomic DNA. The sequenced sample was peripheral blood. Receptors originate from a human donor with an autoimmune cytopenia, with autoimmune hepatitis or in good health (not recorded which).

By frequency, this clonotype is medium-sized (0.01 to 0.1%). The rearrangement uses TRBV6-5 and TRBJ1-1; TCRdb designates TRBD1, a call that cannot be tested without DNA. Germline-derived CDR1 and CDR2 are MNHEY and SVGAGI. This CDR3 region has 16 residues. The CDR3 protein is CASSSRQGTDGAEAFF.

This clonotype counts as medium-sized by frequency. CDR3 in amino acids: CASSPLPDSQETQYF. The chain joins TRBV10-2 to TRBJ2-5; the TCRdb call, TRBD2, lacks DNA for checking. This CDR3 contains 15 residues. The V gene's germline CDR1 is WSHSY and CDR2 SAAADI.

The V and J genes are TRBV27 and TRBJ2-2; absent DNA, TCRdb's TRBD2 call cannot be checked. Germline V CDR1 and CDR2: MNHEY, SMNVEV (reference sequence). The length of the CDR3 is 16 residues. The CDR3 spells CASSPTSGTSTGELFF.

The chain links TRBV12-3 or TRBV12-4 to TRBJ2-7; TCRdb outputs TRBD1, but without DNA this stays unchecked. This CDR3 spans 16 amino acids. The CDR3 spells CASSHGWWSGQFEQYF.

According to its frequency, this clonotype is medium-sized. This rearrangement joins TRBV11-1 to TRBJ2-7; TCRdb proposes TRBD1, but this gene call is untestable without DNA. The germline gives CDR1 SGHAT, CDR2 FQDESV (reference sequence). This CDR3 has 15 residues. Here the CDR3 reads CASSQEAGGTYEQYF.

This clonotype is medium-sized by frequency. This sequence joins TRBV29-1 and TRBJ1-2. This CDR3 is built from 13 residues. Germline V gene sequence: CDR1 SQVTM, CDR2 ANQGSEA. CDR3 region: CSVEDYGLYGYTF. Supplemented by reference TRBV29-1 and TRBJ1-2, the full variable domain reads SAVISQKPSRDICQRGTSLTIQCQVDSQVTMMFWYRQQPGQSLTLIATANQGSEATYESGFVIDKFPISRPNLTFSTLTVSNMSPEDSSIYLCSVEDYGLYGYTFGSGTRLTVV.

This chain connects TRBV5-6 to TRBJ2-7; the TRBD1 assignment by TCRdb is unverifiable without DNA. Germline loops: CDR1 SGHDT, CDR2 YYEEEE. The CDR3 contains 14 residues. CDR3 protein: CASSLTLAPYEQYF.

According to its frequency, this clonotype is medium-sized. This chain uses TRBV7-6 with TRBJ1-1. The CDR3 is 14 amino acids. CDR1 is SGHVS and CDR2 is FNYEAQ in the germline V gene. The CDR3 region is CASSPEGSYTEAFF.

The gene calls are TRBV11-2 and TRBJ1-1. The length of the CDR3 is 15 residues. Germline V lookup: CDR1 SGHAT, CDR2 FQNNGV. The CDR3: CASSLVGGGNTEAFF.

This clonotype is deemed medium-sized by its frequency. The chain combines TRBV5-1 with TRBJ2-3; TCRdb lists TRBD1, though no DNA is available to test this call. This CDR3 contains 15 residues. Germline CDR1 and CDR2: SGHRS and YFSETQ. CDR3 in amino acids: CASSLEQGAADTQYF.

This clonotype is identified as medium-sized from frequency. The rearrangement links TRBV6-1 to TRBJ1-2; TCRdb proposes TRBD1, but this gene call is untestable without DNA. Germline CDR1 reads MNHNS; CDR2 reads SASEGT. The CDR3 totals 15 residues. CDR3 amino acids: CASSLVTREGYGYTF.

The genes are TRBV23-1 and TRBJ1-3; the TCRdb D gene call, TRBD1, has no DNA to confirm it. TRBV23-1 is reported as an ORF; its role is uncertain. This CDR3 has 18 amino acids. CDR3 sequence reads: CASSQSVTGRNSGNTIYF.

This clonotype is called medium-sized based on its frequency. The chain links TRBV6-5 to TRBJ2-7. The germline V gene has CDR1 MNHEY and CDR2 SVGAGI. CDR3 length: 14 residues. Here the CDR3 reads CASSPTSILGWSNF.

The chain has TRBV28 and TRBJ2-7; TCRdb's D gene call, TRBD1, goes unchecked for lack of DNA. The CDR3 sequence is 15 residues long. Looked up from germline, CDR1 is MDHEN and CDR2 is SYDVKM. CDR3 region: CASSPVGGRSYEQYF.

This clonotype is identified as medium-sized (0.01 to 0.1%) from frequency. The rearrangement links TRBV11-2 to TRBJ1-2. CDR1 is SGHAT, CDR2 FQNNGV, per germline. This CDR3 spans 12 amino acids. The CDR3: CASSLDLDGYTF.

The chain couples TRBV7-9 to TRBJ2-2; without DNA, the TCRdb call of TRBD1 cannot be checked. Germline assignment: CDR1 SEHNR and CDR2 FQNEAQ (reference sequence). The CDR3 length is 16 residues. Here the CDR3 reads CASSPGGGTNTGELFF.

The V call is TRBV2, the J call TRBJ1-5. CDR3 length: 16 amino acids. Germline lookup yields CDR1 SNHLY and CDR2 FYNNEI. This CDR3 reads CASTLQGGRANQPQHF.

The chain combines TRBV19 with TRBJ1-1; TCRdb proposes TRBD1, but this gene call is untestable without DNA. This CDR3 has 21 amino acids. Germline CDR1 reads LNHDA; CDR2 reads SQIVND (reference sequence). The CDR3 sequence: CASSISRDRGPTSVLNTEAFF.